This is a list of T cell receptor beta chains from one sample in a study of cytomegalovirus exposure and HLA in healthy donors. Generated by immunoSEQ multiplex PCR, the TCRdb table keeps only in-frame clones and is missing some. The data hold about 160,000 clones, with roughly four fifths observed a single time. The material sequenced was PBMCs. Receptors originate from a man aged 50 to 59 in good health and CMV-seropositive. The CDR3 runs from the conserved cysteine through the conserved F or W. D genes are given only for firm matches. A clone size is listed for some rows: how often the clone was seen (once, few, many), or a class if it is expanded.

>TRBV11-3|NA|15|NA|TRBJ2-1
TGTGCCAGCAGCCGCCGACAAAGCTCCTACAATGAGCAGTTCTTC
CASSRRQSSYNEQFF
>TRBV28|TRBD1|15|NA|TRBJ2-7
TGTGCCAGCAGATATGACAGGGGACACCCCTACGAGCAGTACTTC
CASRYDRGHPYEQYF
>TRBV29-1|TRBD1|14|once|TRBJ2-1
TGCAGCGCGGATCGGGACAGGGGGCTGAATGAGCAGTTCTTC
CSADRDRGLNEQFF
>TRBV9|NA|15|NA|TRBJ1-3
NA
CASSVGAGSGNTIYF
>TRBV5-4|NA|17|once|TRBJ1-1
TGTGCCAGCACCCCGCCGGGAACAGGGAGCATAAACACTGAAGCTTTCTTT
CASTPPGTGSINTEAFF
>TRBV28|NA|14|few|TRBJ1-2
TGTGCCAGCAGTTGGGGAGGACGGATCTATGGCTACACCTTC
CASSWGGRIYGYTF
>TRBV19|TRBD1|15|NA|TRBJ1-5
TGTGCCAGTATGGTCCCGGGACAGGCTAATCAGCCCCAGCATTTT
CASMVPGQANQPQHF
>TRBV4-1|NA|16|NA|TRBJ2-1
TGCGCCAGCAGCCAAGATCGGGAGCAGACATACAATGAGCAGTTCTTC
CASSQDREQTYNEQFF
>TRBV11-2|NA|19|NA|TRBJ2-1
TGTGCCAGCAGCGGACCGAGGGTTGGTGGGAGCGACTCCTACAATGAGCAGTTCTTC
CASSGPRVGGSDSYNEQFF
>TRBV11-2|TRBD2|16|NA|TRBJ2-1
TGTGCCAGCAGCTTAGAGGCTAGCGGGTTCTACAATGAGCAGTTCTTC
CASSLEASGFYNEQFF
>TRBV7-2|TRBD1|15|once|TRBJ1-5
TGTGCCAGCAGCCGCGGACAGGGTGGCAATCAGCCCCAGCATTTT
CASSRGQGGNQPQHF
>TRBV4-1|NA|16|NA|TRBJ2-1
TGCGCCAGCAGCCAAGATCTCCTGAGCTCCTACAATGAGCAGTTCTTC
CASSQDLLSSYNEQFF
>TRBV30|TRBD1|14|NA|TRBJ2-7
TGTGCCTGGATTGACCGGACAGGCTCCTACGAGCAGTACTTC
CAWIDRTGSYEQYF
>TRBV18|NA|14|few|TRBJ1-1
TGTGCCAGCTCACCTCAGGGTTTGGACACTGAAGCTTTCTTT
CASSPQGLDTEAFF
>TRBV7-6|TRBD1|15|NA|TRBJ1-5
TGTGCCAGCAGCTTAACAGGGGCTTTAGGGGAGCCCCAGCATTTT
CASSLTGALGEPQHF
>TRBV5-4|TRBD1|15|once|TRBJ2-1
TGTGCCAGCAGTTCGACAGGGGGCCCTAGGCATGAGCAGTTCTTC
CASSSTGGPRHEQFF
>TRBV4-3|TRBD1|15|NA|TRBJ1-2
TGCGCCAGCAGCCAATGGACAGGGGGCCCCTATGGCTACACCTTC
CASSQWTGGPYGYTF
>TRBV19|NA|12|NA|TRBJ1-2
TGTGCCAGTAGTATTCCGGCGAGGGGCTACACCTTC
CASSIPARGYTF
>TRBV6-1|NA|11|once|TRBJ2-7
TGTGCCTATGGAGGGGTCAGCGAGCAGTACTTC
CAYGGVSEQYF
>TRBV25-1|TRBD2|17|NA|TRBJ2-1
TGTGCCAGCAGTGGCCAGCGGGCGGGAGAAGGGTACAATGAGCAGTTCTTC
CASSGQRAGEGYNEQFF
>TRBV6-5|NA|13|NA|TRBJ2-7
TGTGCCAGCAGTTCAGGGATCTCCTACGAGCAGTACTTC
CASSSGISYEQYF
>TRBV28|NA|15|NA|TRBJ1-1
TGTGCCAGCAGTTCCCCCGGAGAGGGCAGGACTGAAGCTTTCTTT
CASSSPGEGRTEAFF
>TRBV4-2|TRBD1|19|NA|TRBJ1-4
TGTGCCAGCAGCCAAGGGACAGGCGCACCCCGCAGACGTAATGAAAAACTGTTTTTT
CASSQGTGAPRRRNEKLFF
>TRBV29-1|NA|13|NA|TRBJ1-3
TGCAGCGCGCAGGGTTTCTCTGGAAACACCATATATTTT
CSAQGFSGNTIYF
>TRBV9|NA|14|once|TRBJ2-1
TGTGCCAGCAGCGTAGATGCTAGTCAGCATGAGCAGTTCTTC
CASSVDASQHEQFF
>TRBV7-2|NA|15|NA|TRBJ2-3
TGTGCCAGCAGCTTAAATTTTCTTATTACAGATACGCAGTATTTT
CASSLNFLITDTQYF
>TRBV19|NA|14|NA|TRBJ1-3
TGTGCCAGTAGTGAAGAAGACCTAGGTAACACCATATATTTT
CASSEEDLGNTIYF
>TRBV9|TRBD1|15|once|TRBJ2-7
TGTGCCAGCAGCATACGTGACAGGGGGCATGAAGAGCAGTACTTC
CASSIRDRGHEEQYF
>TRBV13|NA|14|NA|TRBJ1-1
TGTGCCAGCAGCTTATCGTTAGGGAGGGCTGAAGCTTTCTTT
CASSLSLGRAEAFF
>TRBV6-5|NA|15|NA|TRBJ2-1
NA
CASSSSGFSYNERFF
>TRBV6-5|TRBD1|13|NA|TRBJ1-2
TGTGCCAGCAGTTACGACAGGGTCAAGGGCTACACCTTC
CASSYDRVKGYTF
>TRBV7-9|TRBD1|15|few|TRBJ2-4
TGTGCCAGCAGCTCGCTACAGGGGGCCAAAAACATTCAGTACTTC
CASSSLQGAKNIQYF
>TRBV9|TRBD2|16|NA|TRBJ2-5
TGTGCCAGCAGCGTAGAAGAGCGGGAGGGTCGGGAGACCCAGTACTTC
CASSVEEREGRETQYF
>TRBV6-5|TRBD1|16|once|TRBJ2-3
TGTGCCAGCAGTTACCTCGGACAGGGGAGCACAGATACGCAGTATTTT
CASSYLGQGSTDTQYF
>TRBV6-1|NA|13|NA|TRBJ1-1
TGTGCCAGCAGTTTACAGGGCTCCACTGAAGCTTTCTTT
CASSLQGSTEAFF
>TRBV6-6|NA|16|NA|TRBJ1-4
TGTGCCAGCAGTTTTTGGGCCTCCAAGGCTAATGAAAAACTGTTTTTT
CASSFWASKANEKLFF
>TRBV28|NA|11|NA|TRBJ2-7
TGTGCCAGCAGATCCAGGCACGAGCAGTACTTC
CASRSRHEQYF
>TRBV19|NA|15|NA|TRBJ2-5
TGTGCCAGTAGCCGAGGGGATAGCGGCCAAGAGACCCAGTACTTC
CASSRGDSGQETQYF
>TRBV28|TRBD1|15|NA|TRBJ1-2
TGTGCCAGCAGTCAGGGACAGGGGGCGGACTATGGCTACACCTTC
CASSQGQGADYGYTF
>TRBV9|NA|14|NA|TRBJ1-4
TGTGCCAGCAGCGTCGGGCAGGGGAATGAAAAACTGTTTTTT
CASSVGQGNEKLFF
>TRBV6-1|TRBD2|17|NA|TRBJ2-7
TGTGCCAGCAGTGAAGCGGGACCACCCGCCCGGGGGGACGAGCAGTACTTC
CASSEAGPPARGDEQYF
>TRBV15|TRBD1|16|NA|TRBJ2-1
TGTGCCACCAGCAGAGATCCGGGACAGGGGAACAATGAGCAGTTCTTC
CATSRDPGQGNNEQFF
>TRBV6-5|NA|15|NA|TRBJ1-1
TGTGCCAGCAGACACGAAGGGGTGGGTTGGACTGAAGCTTTCTTT
CASRHEGVGWTEAFF
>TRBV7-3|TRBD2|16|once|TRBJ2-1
TGTGCCAGCAGCCCTCTGGCGGGAGGGGTCTACAATGAGCAGTTCTTC
CASSPLAGGVYNEQFF
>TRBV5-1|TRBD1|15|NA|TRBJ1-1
TGCGCCAGCAGCTTAAGGGACAGGGGGTACACTGAAGCTTTCTTT
CASSLRDRGYTEAFF
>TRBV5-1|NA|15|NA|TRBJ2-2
TGCGCCAGCAGCGTAAGCCTCACGAACACCGGGGAGCTGTTTTTT
CASSVSLTNTGELFF